This passage covers 2 T cell receptor beta chains from one sample sequenced in a study of vaccination effects on CD4 cells after COVID-19. For these receptors, no antigen is known. Sequencing in the ViraFEST assay came after antigen-specific CD4+ T cells had been expanded with viral peptide pools, which were used to stimulate PBMC. Between days 9 and 11 of culture, CD4+ T cells were separated out. Each vaccine recipient was nucleocapsid antibody negative and had no prior SARS-CoV-2 infection. The protocol was immunoSEQ multiplex PCR, while the TCRdb copy is restricted to in-frame clones and leaves out a portion. The top ten hold more than 13% of the sample, which has 35,000 to 45,000 clones, 66% seen once. The sample was CD4+ T cells from PBMCs cultured with HCoV-OC43 spike peptides, taken before COVID-19 vaccination. Described subset: HCoV-OC43 spike overlapping peptide pool stimulation. Every receptor here comes from a human donor who received a COVID-19 vaccine.

This clone was counted between two and nine times. The DNA of the CDR3 is TGTGCCAGCAGCCCCAGGATAAGCTATGGCTACACCTTC. It yields the protein CASSPRISYGYTF. This sequence joins TRBV7-2 and TRBJ1-2; no clear D gene. Between the trimmed V and J ends, which lost 5 bases and 4 bases, there was a span of 11 bases. CDR3 length: 13 amino acids. Per germline, CDR1 SGHTA and CDR2 FQGNSA.

The chain has TRBV19 and TRBJ2-7; D remains unclear. V was pared by 6 bases and J by 0 bases, with 9 bases between. Germline CDR1 and CDR2: LNHDA and SQIVND (reference sequence). This CDR3 region has 13 residues. CDR3 DNA: TGTGCCAGTAGAGGGCCTCTCTCCTACGAGCAGTACTTC. Protein product: CASRGPLSYEQYF.